These T cell receptor beta chains were read from a single sample in a study of human T cells and chemical hapten exposure. TCRdb called the RACE reads again in MiXCR, with one record for every CDR3 protein. The data contain fewer than 70,000 distinct CDR3 sequences, 5.5% to 7.5% of them singletons. The sample here was whole blood, taken in connection with sensitization to the hapten diphenylcyclopropenone (DPC). The source is a woman aged 25-40 years with alopecia areata. Some clones in this sample may be carry-over from other donors' samples. Each CDR3 is given without its conserved first and last residue. Fields, in order: CDR3 length, D gene, V gene, CDR3 protein. A D gene is named only where the DNA matches it firmly.

>13|TRBD1|TRBV6-5
ASSYGGQGAYEQF
>13|-|TRBV7-2
ASSTMDGSGNTIY
>14|TRBD1|TRBV4-2
ASSQDVQGAITEAF
>11|TRBD1|TRBV19
ASSMTGGNEQY
>10|TRBD1|TRBV12-3/TRBV12-4
ASSADRGEAF
>12|-|TRBV7-9
ASSFSVQSYGYT
>13|-|TRBV7-9
ASSLLDSHSGEQY
>14|TRBD1|TRBV20-1
SARSGQGSVGNTIY
>13|-|TRBV20-1
SARVGGYVRYGYT
>12|TRBD1|TRBV7-6
ASSVGQGIEKLF
>13|TRBD1|TRBV6-5
ASSWTGFMNTEAF